This TCR beta chain was captured by sequencing in a study of neurological immune-mediated disorders. Study as a whole: The disease course was relapsing-remitting in approximately 31 and secondary progressive in about 8.5% of the roughly 34 multiple sclerosis patients.

V shed 0 bases, J shed 1 base, and the junction held 10 bases outside the gene matches. Germline CDR1 reads LGHNA; CDR2 reads YSLEER. The CDR3 length is 18 residues. Using its own MiXCR run on the 5' RACE reads, TCRdb lists one record per CDR3 protein. The data hold under 90,000 distinct CDR3 sequences, with under 4.5% observed a single time. Many counts were recorded for this clonotype. This chain connects TRBV4-3 to TRBJ1-2; 8 bases agree with TRBD1. The TCR comes from a woman in her fifties or sixties with multiple sclerosis. The sequenced sample was PBMCs. CDR3 coding DNA: TGCGCCAGCAGCCAAGAGGAGGACAGGGTTAGCCTTAACTATGGCTACACCTTC. The encoded protein is CASSQEEDRVSLNYGYTF.